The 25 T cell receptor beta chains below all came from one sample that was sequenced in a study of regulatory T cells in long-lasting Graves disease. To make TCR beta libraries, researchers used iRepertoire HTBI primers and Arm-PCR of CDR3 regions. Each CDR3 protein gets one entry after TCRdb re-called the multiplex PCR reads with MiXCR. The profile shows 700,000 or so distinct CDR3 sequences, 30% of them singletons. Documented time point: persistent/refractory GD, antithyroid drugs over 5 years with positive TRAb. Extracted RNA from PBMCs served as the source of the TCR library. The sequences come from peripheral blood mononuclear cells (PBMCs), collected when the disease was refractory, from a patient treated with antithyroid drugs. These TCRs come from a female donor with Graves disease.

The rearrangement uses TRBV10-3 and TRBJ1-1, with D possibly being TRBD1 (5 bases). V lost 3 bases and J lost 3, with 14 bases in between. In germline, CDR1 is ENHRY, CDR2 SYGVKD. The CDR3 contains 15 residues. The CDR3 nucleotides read TGTGCCATCAGTGATGGGGGGATGAAGGACACTGAAGCTTTCTTT. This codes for CAISDGGMKDTEAFF.

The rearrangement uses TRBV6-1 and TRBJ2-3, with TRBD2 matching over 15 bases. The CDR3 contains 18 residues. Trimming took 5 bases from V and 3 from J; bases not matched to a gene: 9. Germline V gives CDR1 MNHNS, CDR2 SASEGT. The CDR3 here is CASSTRTSGRAWTDTQYF. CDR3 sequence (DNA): TGTGCCAGCAGTACCCGGACTAGCGGGAGGGCCTGGACAGATACGCAGTATTTT.

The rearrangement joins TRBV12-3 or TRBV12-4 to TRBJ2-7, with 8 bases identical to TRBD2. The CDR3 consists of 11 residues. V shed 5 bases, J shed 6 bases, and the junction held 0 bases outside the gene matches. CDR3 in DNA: TGTGCCAGCAGTGCGGGGGGCGAGCAGTACTTC. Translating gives CASSAGGEQYF.

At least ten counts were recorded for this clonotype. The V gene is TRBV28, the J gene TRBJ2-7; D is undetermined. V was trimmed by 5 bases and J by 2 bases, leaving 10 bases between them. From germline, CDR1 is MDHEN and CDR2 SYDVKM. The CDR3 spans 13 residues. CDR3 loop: CASSPSPPYEQYF. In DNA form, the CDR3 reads TGTGCCAGCAGTCCCTCGCCCCCCTACGAGCAGTACTTC.

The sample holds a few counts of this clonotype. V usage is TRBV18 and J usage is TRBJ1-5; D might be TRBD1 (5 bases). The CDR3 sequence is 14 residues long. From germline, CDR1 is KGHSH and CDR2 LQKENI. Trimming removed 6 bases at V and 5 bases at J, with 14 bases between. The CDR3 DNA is TGTGCCAGCTCCCTGGGGGGAAAGGATCAGCCCCAGCATTTT. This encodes CASSLGGKDQPQHF.

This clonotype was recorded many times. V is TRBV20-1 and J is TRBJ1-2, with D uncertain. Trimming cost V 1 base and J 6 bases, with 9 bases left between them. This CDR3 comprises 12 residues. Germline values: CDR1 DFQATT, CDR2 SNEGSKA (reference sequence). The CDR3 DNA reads TGCAGTGCTAGAGGTAGCAAGGATGGCTACACCTTC. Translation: CSARGSKDGYTF.

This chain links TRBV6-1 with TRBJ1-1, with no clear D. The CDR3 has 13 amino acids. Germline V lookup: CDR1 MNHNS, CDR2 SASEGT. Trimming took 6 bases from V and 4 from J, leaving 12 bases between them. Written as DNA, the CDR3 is TGTGCCAGCAGCCGGACGGAAAGCACTGAAGCTTTCTTT. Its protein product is CASSRTESTEAFF.

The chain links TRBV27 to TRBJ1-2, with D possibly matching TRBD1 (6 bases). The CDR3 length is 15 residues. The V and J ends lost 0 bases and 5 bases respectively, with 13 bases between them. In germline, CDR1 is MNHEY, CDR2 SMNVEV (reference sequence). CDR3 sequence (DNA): TGTGCCAGCAGTTTATCGATAGGGGGAGGGTATGGCTACACCTTC. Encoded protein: CASSLSIGGGYGYTF.

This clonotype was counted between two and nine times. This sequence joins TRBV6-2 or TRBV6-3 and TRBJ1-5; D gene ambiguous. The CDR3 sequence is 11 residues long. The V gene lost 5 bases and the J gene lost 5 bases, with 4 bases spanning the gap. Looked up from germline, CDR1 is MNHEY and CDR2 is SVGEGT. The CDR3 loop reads CASSEYQPQHF. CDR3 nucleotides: TGTGCCAGCAGTGAGTATCAGCCCCAGCATTTT.

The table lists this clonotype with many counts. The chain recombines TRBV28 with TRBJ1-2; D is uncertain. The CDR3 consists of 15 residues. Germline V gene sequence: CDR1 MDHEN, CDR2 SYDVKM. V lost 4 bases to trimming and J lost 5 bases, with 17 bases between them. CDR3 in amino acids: CASSSGNTGGYGYTF. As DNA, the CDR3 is TGTGCCAGCAGTTCTGGAAATACCGGAGGGTATGGCTACACCTTC.

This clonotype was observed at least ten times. CDR3 loop: CSARGLAGAYEQYF. DNA of the CDR3: TGCAGTGCTCGGGGACTAGCGGGAGCCTACGAGCAGTACTTC. The chain is built from TRBV20-1 and TRBJ2-7, with TRBD2 matching 14 bases. The CDR3 spans 14 residues. Looked up from germline, CDR1 is DFQATT and CDR2 is SNEGSKA (reference sequence). With V trimmed by 5 bases and J by 2 bases, 2 bases remained unmatched.

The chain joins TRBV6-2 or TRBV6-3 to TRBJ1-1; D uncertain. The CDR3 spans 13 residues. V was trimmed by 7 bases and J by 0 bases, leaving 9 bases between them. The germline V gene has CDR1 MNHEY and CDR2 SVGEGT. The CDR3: CASNLLVNTEAFF. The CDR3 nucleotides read TGTGCCAGCAACCTTTTGGTGAACACTGAAGCTTTCTTT.

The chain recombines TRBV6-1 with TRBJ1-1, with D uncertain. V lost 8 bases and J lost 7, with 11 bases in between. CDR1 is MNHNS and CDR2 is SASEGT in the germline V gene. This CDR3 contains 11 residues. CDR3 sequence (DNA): TGTGCCAGCCTTCAGGTGTTTGAAGCTTTCTTT. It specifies CASLQVFEAFF.

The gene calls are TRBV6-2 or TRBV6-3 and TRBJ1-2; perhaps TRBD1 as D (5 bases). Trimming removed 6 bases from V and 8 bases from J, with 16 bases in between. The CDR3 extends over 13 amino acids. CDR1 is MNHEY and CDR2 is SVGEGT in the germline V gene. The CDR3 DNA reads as TGTGCCAGCAGGCGGGACCCCGGAGGAGGCTACACCTTC. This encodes CASRRDPGGGYTF.

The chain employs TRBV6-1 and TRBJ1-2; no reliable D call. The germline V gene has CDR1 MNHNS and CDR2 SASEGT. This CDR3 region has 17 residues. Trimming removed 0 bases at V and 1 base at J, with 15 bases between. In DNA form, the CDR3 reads TGTGCCAGCAGTGAAGCGTCTTTTCGGGTTAATAACTATGGCTACACCTTC. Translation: CASSEASFRVNNYGYTF.

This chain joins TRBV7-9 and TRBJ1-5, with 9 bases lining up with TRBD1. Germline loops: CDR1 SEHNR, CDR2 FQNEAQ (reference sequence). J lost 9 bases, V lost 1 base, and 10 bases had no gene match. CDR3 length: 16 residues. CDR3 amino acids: CASSLGGTGFDRPQHF. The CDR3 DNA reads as TGTGCCAGCAGCTTAGGTGGGACAGGGTTTGATCGGCCCCAGCATTTT.

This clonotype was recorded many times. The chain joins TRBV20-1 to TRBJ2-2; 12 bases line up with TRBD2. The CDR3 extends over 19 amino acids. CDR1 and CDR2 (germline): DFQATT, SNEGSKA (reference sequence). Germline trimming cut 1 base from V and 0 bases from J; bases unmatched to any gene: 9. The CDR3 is CSARGPGLAGISNTGELFF. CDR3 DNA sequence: TGCAGTGCTAGAGGCCCAGGACTAGCGGGAATTTCGAACACCGGGGAGCTGTTTTTT.

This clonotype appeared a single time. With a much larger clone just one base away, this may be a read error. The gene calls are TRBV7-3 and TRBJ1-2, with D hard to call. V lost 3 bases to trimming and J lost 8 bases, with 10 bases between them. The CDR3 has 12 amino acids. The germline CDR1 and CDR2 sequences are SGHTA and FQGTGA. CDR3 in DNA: TGTGCCAGCAGCTTTGCTGAGGTCGGCTACACCTTC. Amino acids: CASSFAEVGYTF.

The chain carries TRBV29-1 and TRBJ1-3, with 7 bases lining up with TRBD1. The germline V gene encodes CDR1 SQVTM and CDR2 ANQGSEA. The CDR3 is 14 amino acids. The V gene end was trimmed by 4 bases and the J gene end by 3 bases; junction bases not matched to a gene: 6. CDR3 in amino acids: CSVGSQGVGNTIYF. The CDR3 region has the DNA TGCAGCGTTGGATCCCAGGGGGTTGGAAACACCATATATTTT.

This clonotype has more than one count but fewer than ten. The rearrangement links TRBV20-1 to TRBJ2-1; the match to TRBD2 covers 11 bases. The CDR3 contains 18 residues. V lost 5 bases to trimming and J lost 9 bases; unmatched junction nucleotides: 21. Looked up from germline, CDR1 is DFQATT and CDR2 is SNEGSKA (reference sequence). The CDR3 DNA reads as TGCAGTGCTCCCACCCGACTAGCGGGGAAGGATTTTAACGGTGAGCAGTTCTTC. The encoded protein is CSAPTRLAGKDFNGEQFF.

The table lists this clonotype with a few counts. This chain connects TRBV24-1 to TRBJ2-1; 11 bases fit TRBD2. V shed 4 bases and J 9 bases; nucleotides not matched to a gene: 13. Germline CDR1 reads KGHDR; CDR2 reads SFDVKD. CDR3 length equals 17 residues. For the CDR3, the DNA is TGTGCCACCAGTGAGGACAGGAGTAGCGGGAGGGCCGGTGAGCAGTTCTTC. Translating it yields CATSEDRSSGRAGEQFF.

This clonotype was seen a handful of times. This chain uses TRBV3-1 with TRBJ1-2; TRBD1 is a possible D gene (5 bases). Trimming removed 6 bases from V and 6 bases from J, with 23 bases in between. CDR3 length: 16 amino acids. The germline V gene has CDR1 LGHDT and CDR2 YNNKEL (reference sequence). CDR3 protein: CASRSNRRGISHGYTF. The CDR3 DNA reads TGTGCCAGCAGATCCAACCGACGGGGGATTAGCCATGGCTACACCTTC.

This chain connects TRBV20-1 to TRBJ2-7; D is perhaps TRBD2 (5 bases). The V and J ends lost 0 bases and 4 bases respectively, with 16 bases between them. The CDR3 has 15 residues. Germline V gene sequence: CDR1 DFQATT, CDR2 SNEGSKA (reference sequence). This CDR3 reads CSARDLADLNYEQYF. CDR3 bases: TGCAGTGCTAGAGATCTAGCCGATCTCAATTACGAGCAGTACTTC.

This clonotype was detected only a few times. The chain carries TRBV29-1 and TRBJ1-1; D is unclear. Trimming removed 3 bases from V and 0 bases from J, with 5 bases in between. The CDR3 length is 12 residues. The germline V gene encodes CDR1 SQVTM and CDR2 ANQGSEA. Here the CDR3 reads CSVDGLNTEAFF. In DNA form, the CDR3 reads TGCAGCGTTGATGGGTTGAACACTGAAGCTTTCTTT.

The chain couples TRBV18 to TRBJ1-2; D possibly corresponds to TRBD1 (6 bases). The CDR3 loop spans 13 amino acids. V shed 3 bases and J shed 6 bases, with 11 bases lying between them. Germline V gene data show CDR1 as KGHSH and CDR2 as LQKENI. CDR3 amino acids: CASSPQDSHGYTF. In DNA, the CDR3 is TGTGCCAGCTCACCCCAGGACAGCCATGGCTACACCTTC.